A single sample gave rise to the 23 T cell receptor beta chains below, sequenced in a study of long-term antiretroviral therapy in people with HIV. They ran version v3.0 of the immunoSEQ assay at survey level. Assay used: immunoSEQ multiplex PCR; TCRdb lists only in-frame clones, some missing. The table includes about 17,000 clones, more than 70% detected once. The sample consisted of unsorted PBMCs, taken 0.1 years before starting antiretroviral therapy. These receptors all come from a man between 18 and 29 years old with HIV.

The CDR3 here is CASSLRHRENTEAFF. CDR3 bases: TGTGCCAGCAGTTTACGGCACAGGGAAAACACTGAAGCTTTCTTT. This chain links TRBV28 with TRBJ1-1, with D possibly being TRBD1 (6 bases). In germline, CDR1 is MDHEN, CDR2 SYDVKM. The CDR3 spans 15 residues. V was cut by 2 bases and J by 2 bases, with 12 bases left in between.

The chain recombines TRBV19 with TRBJ2-1; 11 nucleotides line up with TRBD2. Trimming at V came to 9 bases and at J to 7 bases, leaving 11 bases not matched to a gene. This CDR3 comprises 15 residues. The germline CDR1 and CDR2 sequences are LNHDA and SQIVND (reference sequence). The CDR3: CASSRTSGSRNEQFF. CDR3 nucleotides: TGTGCCAGCTCCCGTACTAGCGGGAGTCGGAATGAGCAGTTCTTC.

V and J are TRBV28 and TRBJ1-1; 10 bases match TRBD1. V was pared by 7 bases and J by 5 bases, with 7 bases of the junction left unmatched. This CDR3 contains 14 residues. Germline CDR1 MDHEN, CDR2 SYDVKM. This CDR3 reads CASMGRDRGTEAFF. CDR3 sequence (DNA): TGTGCCAGCATGGGCCGGGACAGGGGAACTGAAGCTTTCTTT.

The rearrangement uses TRBV7-9 and TRBJ1-1; D may be TRBD1 (5 bases). The CDR3 extends over 15 amino acids. Germline CDR1 reads SEHNR; CDR2 reads FQNEAQ (reference sequence). V lost 5 bases and J 0 bases, leaving 13 bases between the germline ends. Written as DNA, the CDR3 is TGTGCCAGCAGCCCCCGGCAGGGTTTGAACACTGAAGCTTTCTTT. Its translation: CASSPRQGLNTEAFF.

The J gene is TRBJ1-5, the V gene TRBV7-8; D is possibly TRBD1 (6 bases). The CDR3 contains 15 residues. Per germline, CDR1 SGHVS and CDR2 FQNEAQ. V was cut by 5 bases and J by 6 bases, with 17 bases left in between. CDR3 DNA sequence: TGTGCCAGCAGCCCCGAAGGGGGGACGGGTCAGCCCCAGCATTTT. Translated, it gives CASSPEGGTGQPQHF.

V gene TRBV7-8 combines with J gene TRBJ2-7; D call uncertain. CDR1 and CDR2 (germline): SGHVS, FQNEAQ. This CDR3 is 14 amino acids long. Trimming took off 1 base at V and 6 bases at J, with 13 bases between the two ends. The CDR3 region is CASSLEVGRVEQYF. CDR3 bases: TGTGCCAGCAGCTTAGAAGTGGGCCGGGTCGAGCAGTACTTC.

V gene TRBV5-1 combines with J gene TRBJ1-2; maybe TRBD1 (5 bases). The germline V gene has CDR1 SGHRS and CDR2 YFSETQ. The CDR3 sequence is 15 residues long. V was pared by 3 bases and J by 4 bases, with 16 bases between. The CDR3: CASSSDPGGVYGYTF. CDR3 nucleotides: TGCGCCAGCAGCTCCGACCCCGGAGGGGTCTATGGCTACACCTTC.

V usage is TRBV7-9 and J usage is TRBJ1-5; 9 bases are shared with TRBD1. Germline values: CDR1 SEHNR, CDR2 FQNEAQ (reference sequence). V was clipped by 4 bases and J by 8 bases; unmatched bases: 18. CDR3 length: 18 residues. The CDR3 loop is CASSSSPGTGYRAEPQHF. The CDR3, as DNA: TGTGCCAGCAGCTCTTCCCCCGGGACAGGGTATAGGGCGGAGCCCCAGCATTTT.

The V and J genes are TRBV15 and TRBJ1-1; D might be TRBD1 (5 bases). The CDR3 spans 15 residues. V was trimmed by 1 base and J by 4 bases, leaving 13 bases between them. The germline V gene encodes CDR1 LNHNV and CDR2 YYDKDF (reference sequence). In nucleotides, the CDR3 is TGTGCCACCAGCAGAGGAGGCAGGGTGGGCACTGAAGCTTTCTTT. This sequence encodes CATSRGGRVGTEAFF.

The chain combines TRBV5-4 with TRBJ1-1; D might be TRBD1 (5 bases). The V and J ends lost 6 bases and 5 bases respectively, with 14 bases between them. The CDR3 spans 13 residues. Germline V gives CDR1 SGHNT, CDR2 YYREEE (reference sequence). For the CDR3, the DNA is TGTGCCAGCACGTTTGGGGGTGGTACTGAAGCTTTCTTT. This codes for CASTFGGGTEAFF.

There are a few counts of this clone. The chain links TRBV30 to TRBJ1-6, with 10 bases lining up with TRBD1. After removal of 5 bases from V and 7 bases from J, the junction contained 8 bases not matched to a gene. The germline gives CDR1 GTSNPN, CDR2 SVGIG (reference sequence). This CDR3 region has 15 residues. This CDR3 is CAWGGQGLRNSPLHF. The CDR3 nucleotides are TGTGCCTGGGGGGGACAGGGGCTACGGAATTCACCCCTCCACTTT.

The gene calls are TRBV27 and TRBJ1-2; the D is unclear. Germline V gives CDR1 MNHEY, CDR2 SMNVEV (reference sequence). The CDR3 totals 12 residues. V lost 3 bases, J lost 4 bases, and 6 bases lay in between. CDR3 nucleotide sequence: TGTGCCAGCAGTTTTAATGGCTATGGCTACACCTTC. Its translation is CASSFNGYGYTF.

The chain employs TRBV4-1 and TRBJ1-3; no reliable D call. The CDR3 runs to 15 residues. Trimming stripped 1 base from V and 0 bases from J, with 7 bases between. From germline, CDR1 is MGHRA and CDR2 YSYEKL. The CDR3 reads CASSQGLNSGNTIYF. CDR3 nucleotide sequence: TGCGCCAGCAGCCAAGGCTTAAACTCTGGAAACACCATATATTTT.

The sample holds a few counts of this clone. J is TRBJ1-5 and V is TRBV7-9; D gene ambiguous. This CDR3 spans 14 amino acids. Trimming cost V 5 bases and J 5 bases, with 13 bases left between them. Germline V gene lookup returns CDR1 SEHNR and CDR2 FQNEAQ (reference sequence). CDR3 loop: CASSPSHGDQPQHF. CDR3 in DNA: TGTGCCAGCAGCCCCAGCCACGGTGATCAGCCCCAGCATTTT.

This chain joins TRBV9 and TRBJ2-1, with 8 bases matching TRBD2. CDR3 length equals 16 residues. CDR1 is SGDLS and CDR2 is YYNGEE in the germline V gene. Trimming took 0 bases from V and 7 from J; bases not matched to a gene: 9. Written as DNA, the CDR3 is TGTGCCAGCAGCGTAGCTAGCACTAGCGGCCTTAATGAGCAGTTCTTC. Protein sequence: CASSVASTSGLNEQFF. The variable domain in full, with the rest retrieved from reference TRBV9 and TRBJ2-1, is DSGVTQTPKHLITATGQRVTLRCSPRSGDLSVYWYQQSLDQGLQFLIQYYNGEERAKGNILERFSAQQFPDLHSELNLSSLELGDSALYFCASSVASTSGLNEQFFGPGTRLTVL.

The chain couples TRBV27 to TRBJ1-2, with 11 bases identical to TRBD1. Germline loops: CDR1 MNHEY, CDR2 SMNVEV (reference sequence). The junction had 4 bases not matched to a gene; V was cut back by 6 bases and J by 4 bases. This CDR3 spans 14 amino acids. CDR3 DNA sequence: TGTGCCAGCAGGGGGACAGGGGGAACCTATGGCTACACCTTC. Translation: CASRGTGGTYGYTF.

In its sample, this clone was seen once. The chain joins TRBV4-2 to TRBJ1-1; D unclear. The CDR3 totals 14 residues. Trimming took 0 bases from V and 9 from J, leaving 14 bases between them. CDR1 is LGHNA and CDR2 is YNFKEQ in the germline V gene. CDR3 residues: CASSQERRAGKAFF. In nucleotides, the CDR3 is TGTGCCAGCAGCCAAGAAAGGAGGGCAGGAAAAGCTTTCTTT.

This clone was recorded once. J is TRBJ1-1 and V is TRBV13; D remains unclear. The germline V gene has CDR1 PRHDT and CDR2 FYEKMQ (reference sequence). The V end lost 1 base, the J end lost 3 bases, and 6 bases lay between the germline ends. The CDR3 has 13 amino acids. The DNA for the CDR3 is TGTGCCAGCAGCTTAGCAGACCACACTGAAGCTTTCTTT. Residues: CASSLADHTEAFF.

The chain joins TRBV18 to TRBJ2-1; 8 bases agree with TRBD2. Germline assignment: CDR1 KGHSH and CDR2 LQKENI. Trimming took 3 bases from V and 8 from J; bases not matched to a gene: 9. CDR3 size: 15 residues. CDR3 nucleotides: TGTGCCAGCTCACCGGGACTAGTGAAGTTGGATGAGCAGTTCTTC. It codes for CASSPGLVKLDEQFF.

The CDR3 region is CASSQEPGLSPHEQYF. In DNA form, the CDR3 reads TGCGCCAGCAGCCAAGAACCGGGACTTAGTCCCCACGAGCAGTACTTC. V is TRBV4-1 and J is TRBJ2-7; TRBD2 might be the D (6 bases). The V gene's germline CDR1 is MGHRA and CDR2 YSYEKL. Trimming pared 0 bases from V and 5 bases from J, leaving 17 bases between. This CDR3 has 16 amino acids.

This clone is termed medium-sized. The chain is built from TRBV4-3 and TRBJ1-2; D is possibly TRBD1 (6 bases). The V gene lost 0 bases and the J gene lost 6 bases, with 14 bases spanning the gap. The CDR3 is made up of 15 amino acids. CDR1 is LGHNA and CDR2 is YSLEER in the germline V gene. CDR3 protein: CASSQDLGGRNGYTF. The CDR3 DNA is TGCGCCAGCAGCCAAGATCTCGGGGGGCGGAATGGCTACACCTTC.

This clone was found a few times. The chain has TRBV2 and TRBJ1-5; D perhaps matches TRBD1 (5 bases). Deletions cut 1 base from V and 6 bases from J, with 10 bases between. Germline CDR1 is SNHLY and CDR2 is FYNNEI. This CDR3 spans 14 amino acids. CDR3 bases: TGTGCCAGCAGTGAAGAAAGGGGCCTTCAGCCCCAGCATTTT. Its translation: CASSEERGLQPQHF. Full variable domain (outside the CDR3, taken from reference TRBV2 and TRBJ1-5): EPEVTQTPSHQVTQMGQEVILRCVPISNHLYFYWYRQILGQKVEFLVSFYNNEISEKSEIFDDQFSVERPDGSNFTLKIRSTKLEDSAMYFCASSEERGLQPQHFGDGTRLSIL.

This rearrangement joins TRBV28 to TRBJ1-3, with 9 bases that match TRBD1. V was pared by 6 bases and J by 3 bases, with 12 bases of the junction left unmatched. The CDR3 covers 17 residues. Germline V CDR1 and CDR2: MDHEN, SYDVKM. The CDR3 bases are TGTGCCAGCAGGACAGGGGGGGGACAGGGCGGTGGAAACACCATATATTTT. Protein product: CASRTGGGQGGGNTIYF.